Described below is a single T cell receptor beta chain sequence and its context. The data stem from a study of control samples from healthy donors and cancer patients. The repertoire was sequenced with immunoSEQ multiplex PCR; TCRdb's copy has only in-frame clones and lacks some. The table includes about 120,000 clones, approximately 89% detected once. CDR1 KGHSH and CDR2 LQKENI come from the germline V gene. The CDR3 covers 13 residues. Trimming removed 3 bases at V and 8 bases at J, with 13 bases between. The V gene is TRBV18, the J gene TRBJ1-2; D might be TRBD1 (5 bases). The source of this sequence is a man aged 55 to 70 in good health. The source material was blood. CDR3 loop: CASSPEQVSGYTF. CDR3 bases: TGTGCCAGCTCACCCGAACAGGTTAGCGGCTACACCTTC.